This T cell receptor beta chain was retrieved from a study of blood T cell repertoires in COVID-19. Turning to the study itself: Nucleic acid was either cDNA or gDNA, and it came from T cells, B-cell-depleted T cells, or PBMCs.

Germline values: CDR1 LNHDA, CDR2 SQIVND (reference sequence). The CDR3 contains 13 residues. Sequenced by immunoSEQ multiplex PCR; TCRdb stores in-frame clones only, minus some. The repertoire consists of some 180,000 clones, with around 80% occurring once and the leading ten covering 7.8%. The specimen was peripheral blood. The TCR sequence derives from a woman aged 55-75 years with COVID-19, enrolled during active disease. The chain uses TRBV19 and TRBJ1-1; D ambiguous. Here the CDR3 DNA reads TGTGTAAGTCAGGTCAGCTCGAACACTGAAGCTTTCTTT. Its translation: CVSQVSSNTEAFF.